This T cell receptor beta chain is drawn from a study of CD8 T cells in Susac syndrome. Random hexamers were used to reverse transcribe roughly 0.45 to 1 ug of RNA. TCRdb processed the immunoSEQ multiplex PCR reads anew with MiXCR; each CDR3 protein has one entry. Of around 200,000 distinct CDR3 sequences in the sample, 90% to 96% are singletons; the top ten hold approximately 0.088%. Germline V gives CDR1 MGHRA, CDR2 YSYEKL. The V and J ends lost 1 base and 0 bases respectively, with 3 bases between them. The CDR3 sequence is 13 residues long. The chain combines TRBV4-1 with TRBJ1-1, with D unclear. This clonotype originated in a human donor with multiple sclerosis. The sequenced sample consisted of CD4+ T cells from PBMCs. The CDR3 loop reads CASSQAVNTEAFF. For the CDR3, the DNA is TGCGCCAGCAGCCAAGCAGTGAACACTGAAGCTTTCTTT.